What follows describes a single T cell receptor (beta chain). The antigen is not known. The data are from a study of T-cell memory formation after mild COVID-19. Study-level findings and limits: Second-wave clones peaking on day 37 lacked confirmed SARS-CoV-2 specificity.

The germline gives CDR1 LGHNA, CDR2 YNFKEQ. The ends were cut back, 5 bases at V and 0 bases at J, with 14 bases in the middle. The CDR3 is made up of 15 amino acids. MiXCR, run by TCRdb on the 5' RACE reads, gives a single entry per CDR3 protein. The sample has 200,000 to 300,000 distinct CDR3 sequences; 16% are singletons. The sequence was obtained from a man younger than 35 who had mild COVID-19 (a few samples of this study predate the infection). Cell type and time point are not known. This chain connects TRBV4-2 to TRBJ2-7; D possibly corresponds to TRBD1 (5 bases). What was sequenced was PBMCs or a T cell subset sorted from them (not recorded which). DNA of the CDR3: TGTGCCAGCAGCTCCTCCACAGGCACCTCCTACGAGCAGTACTTC. This codes for CASSSSTGTSYEQYF.